This T cell receptor (beta chain) was retrieved from a study of OX40 agonist ivuxolimab in advanced cancers. Whole-study findings and limits: Both CD4+ and CD8+ T cell populations in blood had undergone clonal expansion by week 6 at 0.1 to 3.0 mg/kg. Normalized T-cell clonal expansion was also low in some nonresponders. The study did not work out the antigen specificity of the expanded peripheral T cells.

TCRdb's copy holds only in-frame clones and misses some; the assay was immunoSEQ multiplex PCR. The sample comprises about 67,000 clones, 75% to 90% of which are singletons, and approximately 4% rests with the top ten. This CDR3 is built from 15 residues. Trimming cost V 4 bases and J 6 bases; bases outside gene matches: 5. Germline loops: CDR1 MDHEN, CDR2 SYDVKM. On this clone: Its antigen is not known.

Autoimmune disease history or systemic immunosuppression led to patient exclusion. Specimen: CD4+ or CD8+ T cells sorted from blood, collected in a trial of the OX40 agonist ivuxolimab. The V gene is TRBV28, the J gene TRBJ2-2, with TRBD2 identical over 10 bases. The TCR originated in an adult with an advanced solid tumor such as melanoma, head and neck, liver or kidney cancer. CDR3 amino acids: CASSYQAGGAGELFF. The CDR3 DNA reads TGTGCCAGCAGTTACCAAGCGGGAGGGGCCGGGGAGCTGTTTTTT.